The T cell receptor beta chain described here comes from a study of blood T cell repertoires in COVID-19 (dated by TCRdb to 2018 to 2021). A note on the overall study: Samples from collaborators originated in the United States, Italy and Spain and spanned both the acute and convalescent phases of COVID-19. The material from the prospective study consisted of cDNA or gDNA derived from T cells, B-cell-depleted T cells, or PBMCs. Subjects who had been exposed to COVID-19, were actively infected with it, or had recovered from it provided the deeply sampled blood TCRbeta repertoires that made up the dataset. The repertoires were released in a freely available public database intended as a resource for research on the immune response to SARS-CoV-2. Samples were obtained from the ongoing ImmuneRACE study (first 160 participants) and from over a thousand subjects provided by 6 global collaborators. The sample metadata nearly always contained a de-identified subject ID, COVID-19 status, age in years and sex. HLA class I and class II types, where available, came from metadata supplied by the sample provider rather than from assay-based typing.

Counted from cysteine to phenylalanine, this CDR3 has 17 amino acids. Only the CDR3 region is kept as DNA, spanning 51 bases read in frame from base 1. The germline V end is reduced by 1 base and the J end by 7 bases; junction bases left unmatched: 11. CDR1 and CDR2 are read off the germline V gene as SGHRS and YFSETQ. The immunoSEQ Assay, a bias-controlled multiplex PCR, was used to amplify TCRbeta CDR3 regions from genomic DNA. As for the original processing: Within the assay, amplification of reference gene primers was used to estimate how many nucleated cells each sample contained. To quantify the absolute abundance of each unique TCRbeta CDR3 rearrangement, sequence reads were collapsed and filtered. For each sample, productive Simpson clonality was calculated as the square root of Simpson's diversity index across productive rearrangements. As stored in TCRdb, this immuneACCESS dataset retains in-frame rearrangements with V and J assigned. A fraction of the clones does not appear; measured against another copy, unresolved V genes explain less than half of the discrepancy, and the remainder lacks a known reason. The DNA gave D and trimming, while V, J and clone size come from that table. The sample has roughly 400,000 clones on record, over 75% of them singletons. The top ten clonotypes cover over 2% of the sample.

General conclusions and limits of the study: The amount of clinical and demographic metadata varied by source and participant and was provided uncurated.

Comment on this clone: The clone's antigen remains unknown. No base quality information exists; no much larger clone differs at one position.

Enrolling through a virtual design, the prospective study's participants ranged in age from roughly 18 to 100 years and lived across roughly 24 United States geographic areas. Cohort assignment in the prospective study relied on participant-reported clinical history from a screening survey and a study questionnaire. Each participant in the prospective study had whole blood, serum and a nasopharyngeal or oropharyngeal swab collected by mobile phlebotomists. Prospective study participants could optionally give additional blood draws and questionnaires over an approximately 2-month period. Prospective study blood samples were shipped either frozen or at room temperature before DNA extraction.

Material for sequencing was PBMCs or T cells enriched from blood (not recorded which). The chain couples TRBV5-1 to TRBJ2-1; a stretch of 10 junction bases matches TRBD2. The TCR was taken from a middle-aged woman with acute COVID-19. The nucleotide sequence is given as TGCGCCAGCAGCTTGCGGCTTGGAGCGGGGGGGTTAAATGAGCAGTTCTTC. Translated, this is CASSLRLGAGGLNEQFF.